A single sample is the source of the 3 T cell receptor beta chains below, sequenced in a study of early T cells in non-severe SARS-CoV-2 infection (dated by TCRdb to about 2021). Libraries came from 5' RACE. This sample was sequenced with a NextSeq 500. TCRdb passed the public sequencing reads through fastp at Q25 and MiXCR, retaining productive beta sequences. Rows matching on CDR3 protein sequence are summarized as one entry with the most common DNA and genes. Counted in this sample were about 92,000 distinct CDR3 sequences; about 14% of them appeared once. Under 7.5% of the sample comes from the top ten. Sequencing used whole blood. The receptor source for this set is an adult who was a healthcare worker with PCR-confirmed SARS-CoV-2 infection or an uninfected control (not recorded which).

This clonotype was observed a few times. The CDR3 region is CASSFTGGSPNTEAFF. CDR3 nucleotides: TGTGCCAGCAGCTTTACCGGAGGGAGCCCCAACACTGAAGCTTTCTTT. The rearrangement uses TRBV7-2 and TRBJ1-1; D is undetermined. Germline CDR1 reads SGHTA; CDR2 reads FQGNSA. This CDR3 has 16 amino acids. The V and J ends lost 3 bases and 2 bases respectively, with 16 bases between them.

The chain has TRBV10-3 and TRBJ1-1; D is undetermined. The CDR3 has 14 residues. Germline assignment: CDR1 ENHRY and CDR2 SYGVKD. Trimming removed 6 bases at V and 0 bases at J, with 11 bases between. The CDR3 reads CAIRPTDLNTEAFF. CDR3 bases: TGTGCCATCAGACCCACAGACCTGAACACTGAAGCTTTCTTT.

The chain combines TRBV11-2 with TRBJ1-1; 11 bases map to TRBD1. Germline V gene lookup returns CDR1 SGHAT and CDR2 FQNNGV. J gave up 5 bases and V 8 bases, and 10 bases lay outside the gene matches. The CDR3 has 15 residues. CDR3 sequence: CASQAGDRGETEAFF. Written as DNA, the CDR3 is TGTGCCAGCCAAGCGGGGGACAGGGGGGAAACTGAAGCTTTCTTT.